This T cell receptor beta chain was captured by sequencing in a study of cytomegalovirus exposure and HLA in healthy donors. Study results and limitations: Of the V segments, some could not be distinguished, including TRBV6-2 and TRBV6-3, and were excluded. By a later analysis, the bulk of CMV-associated TCR beta chains appeared HLA-restricted.

V trimming: 3 bases; J trimming: 5 bases; junction bases outside the gene matches: 2. This CDR3 region has 14 residues. Per germline, CDR1 MNHEY and CDR2 SMNVEV (reference sequence). PCR employed 60 Vbeta and 13 Jbeta primers. Profiled with immunoSEQ multiplex PCR; TCRdb holds only in-frame clones, not every one. Of some 89,000 clones in the sample, nearly 80% are singletons; the top ten hold 4.1%. A remark on this clone: Its target is unknown.

This chain uses TRBV27 with TRBJ2-1, with 9 bases lining up with TRBD1. The receptor was isolated from a woman in her thirties or forties in good health and CMV-seropositive. Material for sequencing was PBMCs. CDR3 sequence: CASSFWDRDNEQFF. CDR3 nucleotide sequence: TGTGCCAGCAGTTTCTGGGACAGGGACAATGAGCAGTTCTTC.